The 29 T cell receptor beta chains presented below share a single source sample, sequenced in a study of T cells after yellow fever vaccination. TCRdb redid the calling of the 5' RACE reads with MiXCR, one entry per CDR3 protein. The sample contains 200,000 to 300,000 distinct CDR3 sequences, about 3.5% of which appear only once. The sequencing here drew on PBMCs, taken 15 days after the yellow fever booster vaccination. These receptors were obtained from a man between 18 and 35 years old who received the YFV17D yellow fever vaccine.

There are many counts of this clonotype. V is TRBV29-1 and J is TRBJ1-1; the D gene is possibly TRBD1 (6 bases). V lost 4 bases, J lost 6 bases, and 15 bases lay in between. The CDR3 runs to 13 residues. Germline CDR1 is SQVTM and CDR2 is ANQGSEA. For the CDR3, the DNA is TGCAGCGTTGCGGGTACAGGGCGGGCTGAAGCTTTCTTT. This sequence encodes CSVAGTGRAEAFF.

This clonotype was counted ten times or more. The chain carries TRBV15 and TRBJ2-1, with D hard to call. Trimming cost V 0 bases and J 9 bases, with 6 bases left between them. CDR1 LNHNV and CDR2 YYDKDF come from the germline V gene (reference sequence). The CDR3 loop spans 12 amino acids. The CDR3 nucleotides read TGTGCCACCAGCAGAGAAAATGGTGAGCAGTTCTTC. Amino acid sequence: CATSRENGEQFF.

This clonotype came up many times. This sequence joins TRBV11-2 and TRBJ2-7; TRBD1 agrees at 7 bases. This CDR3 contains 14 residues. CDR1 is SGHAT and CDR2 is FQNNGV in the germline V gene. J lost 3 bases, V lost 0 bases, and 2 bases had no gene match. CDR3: CASSLEAGGYEQYF. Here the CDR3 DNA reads TGTGCCAGCAGCTTAGAGGCAGGGGGCTACGAGCAGTACTTC. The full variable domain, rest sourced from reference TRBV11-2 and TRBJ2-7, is EAGVAQSPRYKIIEKRQSVAFWCNPISGHATLYWYQQILGQGPKLLIQFQNNGVVDDSQLPKDRFSAERLKGVDSTLKIQPAKLEDSAVYLCASSLEAGGYEQYFGPGTRLTVT.

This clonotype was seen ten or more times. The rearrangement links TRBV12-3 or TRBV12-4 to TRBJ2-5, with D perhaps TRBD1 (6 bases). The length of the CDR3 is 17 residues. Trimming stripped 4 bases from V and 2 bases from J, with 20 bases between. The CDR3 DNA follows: TGTGCCAGCAGTTCAAGCCGGGACACGGAGATTCAAGAGACCCAGTACTTC. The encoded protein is CASSSSRDTEIQETQYF.

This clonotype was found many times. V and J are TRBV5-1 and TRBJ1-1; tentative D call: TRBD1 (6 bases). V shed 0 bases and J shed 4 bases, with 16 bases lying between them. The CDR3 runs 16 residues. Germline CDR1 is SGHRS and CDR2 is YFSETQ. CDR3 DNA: TGCGCCAGCAGCTTGGCCACACAGGGAGTTGGCACTGAAGCTTTCTTT. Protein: CASSLATQGVGTEAFF. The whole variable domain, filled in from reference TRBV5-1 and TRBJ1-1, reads KAGVTQTPRYLIKTRGQQVTLSCSPISGHRSVSWYQQTPGQGLQFLFEYFSETQRNKGNFPGRFSGRQFSNSRSEMNVSTLELGDSALYLCASSLATQGVGTEAFFGQGTRLTVV.

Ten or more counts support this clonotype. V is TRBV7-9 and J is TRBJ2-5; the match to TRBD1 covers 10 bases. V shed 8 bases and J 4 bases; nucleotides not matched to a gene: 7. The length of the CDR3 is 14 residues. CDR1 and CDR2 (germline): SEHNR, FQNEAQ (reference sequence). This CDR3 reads CASDVTGGLETQYF. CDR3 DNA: TGTGCCAGCGACGTGACAGGGGGCTTAGAGACCCAGTACTTC.

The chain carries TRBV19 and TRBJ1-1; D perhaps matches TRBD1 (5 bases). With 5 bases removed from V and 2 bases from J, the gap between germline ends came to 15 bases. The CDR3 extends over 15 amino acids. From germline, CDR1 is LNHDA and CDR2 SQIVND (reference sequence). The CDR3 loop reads CASSLFTGANTEAFF. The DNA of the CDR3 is TGTGCCAGTAGTTTATTCACCGGGGCAAACACTGAAGCTTTCTTT.

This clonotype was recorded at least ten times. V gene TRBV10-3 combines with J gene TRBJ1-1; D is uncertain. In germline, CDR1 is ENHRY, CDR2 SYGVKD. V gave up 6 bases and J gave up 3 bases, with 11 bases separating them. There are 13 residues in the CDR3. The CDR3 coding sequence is TGTGCCATCAGAGACAACATGGACACTGAAGCTTTCTTT. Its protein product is CAIRDNMDTEAFF.

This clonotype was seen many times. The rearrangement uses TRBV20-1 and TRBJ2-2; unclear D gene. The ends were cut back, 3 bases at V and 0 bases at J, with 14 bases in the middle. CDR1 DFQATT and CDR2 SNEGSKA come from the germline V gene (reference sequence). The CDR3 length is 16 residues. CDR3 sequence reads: CSASPQRQANTGELFF. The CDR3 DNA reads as TGCAGTGCTAGTCCGCAGCGTCAAGCGAACACCGGGGAGCTGTTTTTT.

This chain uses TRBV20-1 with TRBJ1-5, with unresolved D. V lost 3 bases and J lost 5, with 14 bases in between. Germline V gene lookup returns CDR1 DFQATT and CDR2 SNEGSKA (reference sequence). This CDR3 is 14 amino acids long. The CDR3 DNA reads TGCAGTGCTAGGGGTAGGTCAGCGCATCAGCCCCAGCATTTT. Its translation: CSARGRSAHQPQHF.

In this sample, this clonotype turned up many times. CDR3 region: CSVVGDGQETQYF. The CDR3 nucleotides are TGCAGCGTCGTTGGGGATGGGCAAGAGACCCAGTACTTC. This rearrangement joins TRBV29-1 to TRBJ2-5; D gene ambiguous. Trimming shortened V by 6 bases and J by 2 bases, and 13 bases separated the two germline ends. CDR3 length: 13 residues. CDR1 and CDR2 from the germline V gene are SQVTM and ANQGSEA.

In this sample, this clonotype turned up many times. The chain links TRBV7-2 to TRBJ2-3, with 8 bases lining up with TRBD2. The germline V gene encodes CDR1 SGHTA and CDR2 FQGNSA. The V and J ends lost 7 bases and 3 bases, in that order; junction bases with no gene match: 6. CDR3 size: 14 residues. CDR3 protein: CASNKGLETDTQYF. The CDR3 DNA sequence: TGTGCCAGCAACAAGGGACTAGAGACAGATACGCAGTATTTT.

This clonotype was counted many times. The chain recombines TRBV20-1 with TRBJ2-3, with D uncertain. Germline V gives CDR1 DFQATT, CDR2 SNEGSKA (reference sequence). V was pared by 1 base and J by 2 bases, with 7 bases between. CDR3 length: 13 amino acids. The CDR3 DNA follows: TGCAGTGCTAGAGCGTCAGTCACAGATACGCAGTATTTT. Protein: CSARASVTDTQYF.

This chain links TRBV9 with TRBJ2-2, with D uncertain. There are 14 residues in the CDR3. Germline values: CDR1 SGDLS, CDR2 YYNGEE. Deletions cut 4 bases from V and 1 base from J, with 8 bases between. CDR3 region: CASSPAVNTGELFF. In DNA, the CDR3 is TGTGCCAGCAGCCCGGCAGTGAACACCGGGGAGCTGTTTTTT. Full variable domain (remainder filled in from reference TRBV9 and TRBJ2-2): DSGVTQTPKHLITATGQRVTLRCSPRSGDLSVYWYQQSLDQGLQFLIQYYNGEERAKGNILERFSAQQFPDLHSELNLSSLELGDSALYFCASSPAVNTGELFFGEGSRLTVL.

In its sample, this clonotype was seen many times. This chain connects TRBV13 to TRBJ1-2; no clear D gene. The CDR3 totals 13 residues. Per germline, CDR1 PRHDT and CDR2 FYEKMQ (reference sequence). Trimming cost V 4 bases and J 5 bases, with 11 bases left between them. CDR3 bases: TGTGCCAGCAGCTCCCCGGCTCTATATGGCTACACCTTC. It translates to CASSSPALYGYTF.

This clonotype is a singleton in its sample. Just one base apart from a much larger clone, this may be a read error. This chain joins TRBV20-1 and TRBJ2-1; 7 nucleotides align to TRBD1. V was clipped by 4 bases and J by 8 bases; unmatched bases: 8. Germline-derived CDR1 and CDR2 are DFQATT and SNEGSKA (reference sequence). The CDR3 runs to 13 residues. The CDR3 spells CSATGTVGDEQFF. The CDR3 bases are TGCAGTGCTACCGGGACAGTAGGCGATGAGCAGTTCTTC.

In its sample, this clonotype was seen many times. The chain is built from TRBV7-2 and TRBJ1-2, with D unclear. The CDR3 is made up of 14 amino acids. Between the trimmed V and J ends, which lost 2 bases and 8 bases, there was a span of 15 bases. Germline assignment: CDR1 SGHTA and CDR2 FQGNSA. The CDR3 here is CASSLMTSPGGYTF. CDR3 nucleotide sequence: TGTGCCAGCAGCTTAATGACTAGTCCAGGCGGCTACACCTTC.

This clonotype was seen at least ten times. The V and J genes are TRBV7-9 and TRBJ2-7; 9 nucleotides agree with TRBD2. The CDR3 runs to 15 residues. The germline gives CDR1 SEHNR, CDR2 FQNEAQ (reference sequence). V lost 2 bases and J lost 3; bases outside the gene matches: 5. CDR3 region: CASSLRLAADYEQYF. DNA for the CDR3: TGTGCCAGCAGCTTAAGACTAGCGGCCGACTACGAGCAGTACTTC.

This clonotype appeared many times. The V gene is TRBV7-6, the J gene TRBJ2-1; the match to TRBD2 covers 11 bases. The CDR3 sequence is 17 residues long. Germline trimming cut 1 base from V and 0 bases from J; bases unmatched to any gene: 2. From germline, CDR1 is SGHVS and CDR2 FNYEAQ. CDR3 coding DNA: TGTGCCAGCAGCTTAGGGGGACTAGCGGTCTCCTACAATGAGCAGTTCTTC. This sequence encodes CASSLGGLAVSYNEQFF.

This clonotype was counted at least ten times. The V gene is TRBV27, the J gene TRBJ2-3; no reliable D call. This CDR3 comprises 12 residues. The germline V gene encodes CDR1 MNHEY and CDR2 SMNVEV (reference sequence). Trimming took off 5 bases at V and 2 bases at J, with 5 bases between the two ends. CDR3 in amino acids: CASSDYTDTQYF. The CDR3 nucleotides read TGTGCCAGCAGTGATTACACAGATACGCAGTATTTT.

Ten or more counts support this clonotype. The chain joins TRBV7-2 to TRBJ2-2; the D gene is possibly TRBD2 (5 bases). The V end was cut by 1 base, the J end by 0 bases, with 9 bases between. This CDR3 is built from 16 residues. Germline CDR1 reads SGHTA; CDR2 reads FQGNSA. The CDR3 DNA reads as TGTGCCAGCAGCTTAGAGCCGGGGTCGAACACCGGGGAGCTGTTTTTT. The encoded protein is CASSLEPGSNTGELFF.

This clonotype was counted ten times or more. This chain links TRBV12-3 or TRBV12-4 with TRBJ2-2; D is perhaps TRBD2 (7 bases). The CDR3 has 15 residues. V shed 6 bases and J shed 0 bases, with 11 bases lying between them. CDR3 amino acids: CASRWGGANTGELFF. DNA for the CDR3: TGTGCCAGCAGATGGGGGGGCGCGAACACCGGGGAGCTGTTTTTT.

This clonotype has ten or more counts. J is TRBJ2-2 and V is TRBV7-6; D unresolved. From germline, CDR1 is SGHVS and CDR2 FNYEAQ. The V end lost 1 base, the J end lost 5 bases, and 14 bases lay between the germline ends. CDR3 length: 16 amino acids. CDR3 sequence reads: CASSLVAAFATGELFF. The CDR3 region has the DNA TGTGCCAGCAGCTTAGTCGCGGCCTTTGCTACCGGGGAGCTGTTTTTT.

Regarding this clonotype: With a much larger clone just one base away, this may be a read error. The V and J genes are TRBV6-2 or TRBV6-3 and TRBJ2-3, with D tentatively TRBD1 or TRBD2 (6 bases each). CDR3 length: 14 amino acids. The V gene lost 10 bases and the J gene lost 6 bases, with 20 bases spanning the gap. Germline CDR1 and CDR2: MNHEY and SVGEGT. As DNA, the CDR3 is TGTGCCACGGGGATACCGGGGGCCCCCGATACGCAGTATTTT. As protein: CATGIPGAPDTQYF.

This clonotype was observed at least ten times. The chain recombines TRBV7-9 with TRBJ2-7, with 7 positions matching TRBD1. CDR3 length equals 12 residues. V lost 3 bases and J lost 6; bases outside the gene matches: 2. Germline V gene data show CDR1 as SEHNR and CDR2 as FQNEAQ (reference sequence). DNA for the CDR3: TGTGCCAGCAGCTTCTCAGGGGGCGAGCAGTACGTC. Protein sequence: CASSFSGGEQYV.

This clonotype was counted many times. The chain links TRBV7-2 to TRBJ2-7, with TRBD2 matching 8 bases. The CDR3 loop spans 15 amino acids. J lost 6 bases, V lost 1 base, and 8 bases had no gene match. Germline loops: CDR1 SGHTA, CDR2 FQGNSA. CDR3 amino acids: CASSLVSGRGSEQYF. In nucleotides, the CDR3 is TGTGCCAGCAGCTTAGTATCCGGGAGGGGTTCCGAGCAGTACTTC.

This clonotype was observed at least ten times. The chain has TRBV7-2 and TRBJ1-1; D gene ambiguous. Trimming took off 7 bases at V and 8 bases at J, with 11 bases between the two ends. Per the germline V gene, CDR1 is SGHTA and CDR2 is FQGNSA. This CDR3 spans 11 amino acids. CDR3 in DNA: TGTGCCAGCACCCCCGGCAGAGAAGCTTTCTTT. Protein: CASTPGREAFF. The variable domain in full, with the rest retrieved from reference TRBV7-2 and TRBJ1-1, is GAGVSQSPSNKVTEKGKDVELRCDPISGHTALYWYRQSLGQGLEFLIYFQGNSAPDKSGLPSDRFSAERTGGSVSTLTIQRTQQEDSAVYLCASTPGREAFFGQGTRLTVV.

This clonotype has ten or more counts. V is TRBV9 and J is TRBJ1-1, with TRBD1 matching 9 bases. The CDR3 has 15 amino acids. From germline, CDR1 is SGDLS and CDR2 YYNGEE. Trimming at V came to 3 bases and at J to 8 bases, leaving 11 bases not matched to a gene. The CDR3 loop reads CASSEPPGTGSEAFF. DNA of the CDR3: TGTGCCAGCAGCGAACCCCCCGGGACAGGGTCGGAAGCTTTCTTT.

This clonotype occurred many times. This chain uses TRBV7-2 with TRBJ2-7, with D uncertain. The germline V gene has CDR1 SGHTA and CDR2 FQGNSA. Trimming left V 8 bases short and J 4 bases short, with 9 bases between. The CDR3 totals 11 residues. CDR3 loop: CASGPPYEQYF. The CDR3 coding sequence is TGTGCCAGCGGACCACCTTACGAGCAGTACTTC.